The 24 T cell receptor beta chains given below trace back to one sample, sequenced in a study of shared clonotypes between healthy human individuals. Only in-frame clones appear in the TCRdb table, and some are missing; sequencing was by immunoSEQ multiplex PCR. The repertoire holds over 2,000,000 clones, with roughly 93% as singletons. It was CD45RO-negative cells, positively selected for CCR7, that made up naive CD8 cells, with terminally differentiated effector memory CD45RA+ cells excluded. The sequenced sample consisted of naive CD8+ T cells from PBMCs. The receptors derive from a young man in good health. Some clones in this sample may be carry-over from other donors' samples.

The rearrangement links TRBV18 to TRBJ1-1; no firm D call. The length of the CDR3 is 14 residues. Germline CDR1 is KGHSH and CDR2 is LQKENI. Trimming shortened V by 4 bases and J by 3 bases, and 12 bases separated the two germline ends. The CDR3 sequence is CASSRMSGDTEAFF. Here the CDR3 DNA reads TGTGCCAGCTCACGAATGAGTGGAGACACTGAAGCTTTCTTT.

CDR3 protein: CAIGETYEQYF. The CDR3 DNA follows: TGTGCCATCGGAGAAACCTACGAGCAGTACTTC. The genes are TRBV10-3 and TRBJ2-7, with D uncertain. CDR1 ENHRY and CDR2 SYGVKD come from the germline V gene. The germline V and J ends were trimmed by 8 bases and 2 bases, with 7 bases remaining between them. The CDR3 has 11 amino acids.

The rearrangement joins TRBV19 to TRBJ2-5; D is possibly TRBD1 (6 bases). There are 13 residues in the CDR3. Trimming took off 6 bases at V and 4 bases at J, with 12 bases between the two ends. In germline, CDR1 is LNHDA, CDR2 SQIVND (reference sequence). The CDR3 sequence: CASSPGQPETQYF. Here the CDR3 DNA reads TGTGCCAGTAGCCCCGGACAGCCAGAGACCCAGTACTTC.

V gene TRBV27 combines with J gene TRBJ2-6; TRBD2 might be the D (7 bases). The CDR3 contains 17 residues. Trimming took 2 bases from V and 0 from J, leaving 11 bases between them. The germline CDR1 and CDR2 sequences are MNHEY and SMNVEV (reference sequence). The CDR3, as DNA: TGTGCCAGCAGTTTAGTGGGGGGGGCCTCTGGGGCCAACGTCCTGACTTTC. As protein: CASSLVGGASGANVLTF.

This chain uses TRBV7-9 with TRBJ1-5, with 9 nucleotides matching TRBD1. Trimming removed 0 bases from V and 4 bases from J; junction bases left unmatched: 4. The length of the CDR3 is 16 residues. Germline CDR1 SEHNR, CDR2 FQNEAQ (reference sequence). The CDR3: CASSLAGQGLNQPQHF. The CDR3 nucleotides read TGTGCCAGCAGCTTAGCAGGACAGGGGCTAAATCAGCCCCAGCATTTT.

The gene calls are TRBV6-6 and TRBJ2-7; the D call may be TRBD1 or TRBD2 (5 bases each). Germline CDR1 is MNHNY and CDR2 is SVGAGI (reference sequence). The CDR3 length is 13 residues. Trimming cost V 6 bases and J 6 bases, with 15 bases left between them. The CDR3 region is CASSPFKGSEQYF. The CDR3, as DNA: TGTGCCAGCAGCCCCTTTAAGGGGAGCGAGCAGTACTTC.

This sequence joins TRBV5-1 and TRBJ1-1; weak D call: TRBD1 (6 bases). The CDR3 loop spans 13 amino acids. V was pared by 6 bases and J by 5 bases, with 14 bases between. Germline CDR1 reads SGHRS; CDR2 reads YFSETQ. The chain's CDR3 is CASNEGGRTEAFF. The CDR3 DNA is TGCGCCAGCAACGAGGGGGGGAGGACTGAAGCTTTCTTT.

About this clone itself: In the same sample, other DNA sequences code for this CDR3. The chain is built from TRBV6-5 and TRBJ2-7; maybe TRBD2 (7 bases). The CDR3 has 13 residues. V was cut by 0 bases and J by 7 bases, with 10 bases left in between. Germline V lookup: CDR1 MNHEY, CDR2 SVGAGI. CDR3 sequence: CASSYSRGGEQYF. As DNA, the CDR3 is TGTGCCAGCAGTTACTCGAGGGGGGGGGAGCAGTACTTC.

The rearrangement links TRBV6-1 to TRBJ2-7; TRBD2 aligns across 11 bases. CDR1 MNHNS and CDR2 SASEGT come from the germline V gene. V lost 1 base to trimming and J lost 4 bases; unmatched junction nucleotides: 3. The CDR3 is made up of 15 amino acids. CDR3 in amino acids: CASSEDGTSGYEQYF. The CDR3 DNA sequence: TGTGCCAGCAGTGAAGACGGGACTAGCGGATACGAGCAGTACTTC.

This clone occurred once. The chain links TRBV28 to TRBJ1-2; D possibly corresponds to TRBD1 (6 bases). Trimming took off 5 bases at V and 8 bases at J, with 15 bases between the two ends. The CDR3 contains 13 residues. Germline loops: CDR1 MDHEN, CDR2 SYDVKM. This chain's CDR3 is CASSKTGTYGYTF. DNA of the CDR3: TGTGCCAGCAGTAAGACAGGAACGTACGGCTACACCTTC.

The V and J genes are TRBV6-5 and TRBJ2-2; D gene unclear. The CDR3 is 16 residues long. CDR1 MNHEY and CDR2 SVGAGI come from the germline V gene. Trimming stripped 1 base from V and 8 bases from J, with 17 bases between. This CDR3 is CASSYWAGQERGELFF. CDR3 nucleotide sequence: TGTGCCAGCAGTTACTGGGCAGGCCAAGAGAGAGGGGAGCTGTTTTTT.

V gene TRBV10-3 combines with J gene TRBJ2-6; D is uncertain. V was cut by 3 bases and J by 1 base, with 10 bases left in between. This CDR3 region has 16 residues. Germline V gene data show CDR1 as ENHRY and CDR2 as SYGVKD. CDR3 in DNA: TGTGCCATCAGTGACCCCGGGTCGTCTGGGGCCAACGTCCTGACTTTC. Its protein product is CAISDPGSSGANVLTF.

Comments on this clone: Other DNA sequences in this specimen translate into the identical CDR3. The genes are TRBV27 and TRBJ1-1, with unresolved D. Germline CDR1 MNHEY, CDR2 SMNVEV (reference sequence). The CDR3 is 13 residues long. Trimming stripped 4 bases from V and 1 base from J, with 7 bases between. This CDR3 is CASSYTGNTEAFF. The DNA for the CDR3 is TGTGCCAGCAGTTACACGGGGAACACTGAAGCTTTCTTT.

The rearrangement links TRBV27 to TRBJ2-3; D unclear. Germline V gene sequence: CDR1 MNHEY, CDR2 SMNVEV (reference sequence). This CDR3 spans 14 amino acids. V lost 7 bases, J lost 4 bases, and 15 bases lay in between. CDR3 protein: CASKGGNGADTQYF. For the CDR3, the DNA is TGTGCCAGCAAAGGCGGCAATGGGGCAGATACGCAGTATTTT.

The chain uses TRBV6-5 and TRBJ2-1; 7 bases align to TRBD2. The germline V gene encodes CDR1 MNHEY and CDR2 SVGAGI. The V and J ends lost 6 bases and 8 bases, in that order; junction bases with no gene match: 10. There are 14 residues in the CDR3. The CDR3: CASSLREAGDEQFF. CDR3 nucleotides: TGTGCCAGCAGCCTCCGGGAGGCCGGGGATGAGCAGTTCTTC.

The CDR3 reads CASSFYGTSVAEQFF. For the CDR3, the DNA is TGTGCCAGCAGCTTTTATGGGACTAGCGTGGCTGAGCAGTTCTTC. The rearrangement uses TRBV7-2 and TRBJ2-1; 10 bases line up with TRBD2. With V trimmed by 3 bases and J by 9 bases, 8 bases remained unmatched. Germline values: CDR1 SGHTA, CDR2 FQGNSA. The CDR3 runs to 15 residues.

The chain is built from TRBV28 and TRBJ1-5; no firm D call. The length of the CDR3 is 13 residues. Per the germline V gene, CDR1 is MDHEN and CDR2 is SYDVKM. V was cut by 3 bases and J by 9 bases, with 12 bases left in between. The CDR3 here is CASSFPGSRPQHF. The CDR3 bases are TGTGCCAGCAGTTTCCCCGGGTCTCGGCCCCAGCATTTT. Full variable domain (missing parts from reference TRBV28 and TRBJ1-5): DVKVTQSSRYLVKRTGEKVFLECVQDMDHENMFWYRQDPGLGLRLIYFSYDVKMKEKGDIPEGYSVSREKKERFSLILESASTNQTSMYLCASSFPGSRPQHFGDGTRLSIL.

Concerning this clone itself: The same CDR3 can be traced to other DNA sequences in this sample. This chain connects TRBV6-5 to TRBJ1-5; D might be TRBD1 (5 bases). This CDR3 has 13 amino acids. CDR1 is MNHEY and CDR2 is SVGAGI in the germline V gene. V was cut by 5 bases and J by 4 bases, with 9 bases left in between. The CDR3, as DNA: TGTGCCAGCAGTCCACGGGGGAATCAGCCCCAGCATTTT. This translates into CASSPRGNQPQHF.

This clone has only one observation. V and J are TRBV9 and TRBJ2-7; D is perhaps TRBD1 or TRBD2 (5 bases each). Germline CDR1 SGDLS, CDR2 YYNGEE. The CDR3 is 15 amino acids. With 4 bases removed from V and 3 bases from J, the gap between germline ends came to 17 bases. Here the CDR3 DNA reads TGTGCCAGCAGCCCCCGATGGGGGTCCGTCTACGAGCAGTACTTC. Encoded protein: CASSPRWGSVYEQYF.

The gene calls are TRBV6-1 and TRBJ1-1; D is unclear. This CDR3 contains 11 residues. V was clipped by 8 bases and J by 4 bases, with 8 bases between them. The germline CDR1 and CDR2 sequences are MNHNS and SASEGT. The CDR3 here is CASLRGTEAFF. In DNA form, the CDR3 reads TGTGCCAGCTTACGGGGCACTGAAGCTTTCTTT.

This sequence joins TRBV7-2 and TRBJ2-2, with D unclear. Trimming shortened V by 1 base and J by 1 base, and 7 bases separated the two germline ends. Germline V gives CDR1 SGHTA, CDR2 FQGNSA. The CDR3 length is 15 residues. The CDR3 loop is CASSLGGLNTGELFF. The CDR3 bases are TGTGCCAGCAGCTTAGGGGGTCTGAACACCGGGGAGCTGTTTTTT.

The V and J genes are TRBV7-8 and TRBJ1-1; D remains unclear. The germline gives CDR1 SGHVS, CDR2 FQNEAQ. The CDR3 runs to 14 residues. The V and J ends lost 4 bases and 5 bases respectively, with 14 bases between them. The CDR3 is CASSWGLPGTEAFF. The CDR3 DNA is TGTGCCAGCAGCTGGGGTTTACCGGGGACTGAAGCTTTCTTT.

This clone has only one observation. This sequence joins TRBV4-1 and TRBJ2-7; D possibly corresponds to TRBD1 (5 bases). This CDR3 contains 14 residues. With 4 bases removed from V and 2 bases from J, the gap between germline ends came to 12 bases. Germline-derived CDR1 and CDR2 are MGHRA and YSYEKL. The CDR3 nucleotides read TGCGCCAGCAGCCTTGGGGCGGAAACCTACGAGCAGTACTTC. Residues: CASSLGAETYEQYF.

This clone was seen only once. The chain has TRBV21-1 and TRBJ2-7; the table's D call of TRBD1 was not tested on the DNA. TRBV21-1 is listed as a pseudogene. There are 17 residues in the CDR3. The CDR3 nucleotides are TGTGCCAGCAGCACCCCGGACAGGGCCCTTGCTACCTACGAGCAGTACTTC. It codes for CASSTPDRALATYEQYF.